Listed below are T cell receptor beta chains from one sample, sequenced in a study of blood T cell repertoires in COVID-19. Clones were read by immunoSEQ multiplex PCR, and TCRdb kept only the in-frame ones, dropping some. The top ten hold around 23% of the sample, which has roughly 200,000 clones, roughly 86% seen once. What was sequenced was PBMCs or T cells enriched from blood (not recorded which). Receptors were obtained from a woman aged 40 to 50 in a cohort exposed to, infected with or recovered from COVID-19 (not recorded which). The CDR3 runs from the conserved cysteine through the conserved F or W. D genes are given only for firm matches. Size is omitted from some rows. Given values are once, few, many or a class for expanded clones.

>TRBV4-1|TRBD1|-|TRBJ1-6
CASSQRAAEGQGGSPLHF
TGCGCCAGCAGCCAAAGGGCCGCTGAAGGACAGGGGGGGTCACCCCTCCACTTT
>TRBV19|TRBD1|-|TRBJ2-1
CASSPDRGGDEQFF
TGTGCCAGTAGCCCGGACAGGGGAGGGGATGAGCAGTTCTTC
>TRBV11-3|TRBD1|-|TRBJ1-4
CASSEDRDRGEKLFF
TGTGCCAGCAGCGAGGACAGGGACCGGGGTGAAAAACTGTTTTTT
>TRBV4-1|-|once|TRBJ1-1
CASSQLRGNTEAFF
TGCGCCAGCAGCCAACTTCGGGGGAACACTGAAGCTTTCTTT
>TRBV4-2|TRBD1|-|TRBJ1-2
CASSQGQGMHYGYTF
TGTGCCAGCAGCCAGGGACAGGGGATGCACTATGGCTACACCTTC
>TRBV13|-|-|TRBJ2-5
CASSLSPGRGKETQYF
TGTGCCAGCAGCTTGTCCCCGGGACGGGGGAAAGAGACCCAGTACTTC
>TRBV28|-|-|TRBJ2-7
CASIERAEVLHEQYF
TGTGCCAGCATCGAGAGGGCAGAGGTGCTCCACGAGCAGTACTTC
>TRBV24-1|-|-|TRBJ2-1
CATSDLETGNNEQFF
TGTGCCACCAGTGATTTGGAAACAGGGAACAATGAGCAGTTCTTC
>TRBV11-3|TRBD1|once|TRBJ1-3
CASSSEGQGGNTIYF
TGTGCCAGCAGTTCCGAAGGACAGGGAGGAAACACCATATATTTT
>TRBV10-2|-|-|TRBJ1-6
CASSEYPGSSYNSPLHF
TGCGCCAGCAGTGAGTATCCGGGGAGCTCCTATAATTCACCCCTCCACTTT
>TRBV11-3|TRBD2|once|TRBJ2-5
CASSSLGTSGGLETQYF
TGTGCCAGCAGCTCACTCGGGACTAGCGGGGGCCTGGAGACCCAGTACTTC
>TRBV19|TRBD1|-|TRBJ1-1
CASSIPRQGNTEAFF
TGTGCCAGTAGTATCCCTCGACAGGGAAACACTGAAGCTTTCTTT
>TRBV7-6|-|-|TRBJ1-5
CASSLMQGHQPQHF
TGTGCCAGCAGCTTAATGCAGGGGCATCAGCCCCAGCATTTT
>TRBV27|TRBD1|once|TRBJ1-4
CASRPTGGLEKLFF
TGTGCCAGCCGCCCGACAGGGGGCTTGGAAAAACTGTTTTTT
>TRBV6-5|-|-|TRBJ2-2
CAIRGFSGELFF
TGTGCCATTCGGGGGTTTTCCGGGGAGCTGTTTTTT
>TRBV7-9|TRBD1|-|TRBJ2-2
CASSQTGGETGELFF
TGTGCCAGCAGCCAAACAGGGGGCGAAACCGGGGAGCTGTTTTTT
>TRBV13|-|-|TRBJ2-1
CASSFYGTSLGNEQFF
TGTGCCAGCAGCTTTTACGGGACATCCCTAGGCAATGAGCAGTTCTTC
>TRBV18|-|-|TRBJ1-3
CASSPRTANSGNTIYF
TGTGCCAGCTCACCACGGACAGCCAACTCTGGAAACACCATATATTTT
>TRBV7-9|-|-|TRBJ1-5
CASSLISGQPQHF
TGTGCCAGCAGCTTAATCTCGGGTCAGCCCCAGCATTTT
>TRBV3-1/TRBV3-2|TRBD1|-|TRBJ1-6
CASSRDRYNSPLHF
TGTGCCAGCAGCCGGGACAGATATAATTCACCCCTCCACTTT
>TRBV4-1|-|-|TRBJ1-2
CASSHLLSHGYTF
TGCGCCAGCAGCCACCTCCTATCGCATGGCTACACCTTC
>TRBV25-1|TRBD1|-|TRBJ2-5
CASSDWDRGETQYF
TGTGCCAGCAGTGATTGGGACAGGGGAGAGACCCAGTACTTC
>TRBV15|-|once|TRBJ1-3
CATSRDLDPGNTIYF
TGTGCCACCAGCAGAGATCTAGATCCTGGAAACACCATATATTTT
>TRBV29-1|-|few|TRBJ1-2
CSVKTGDTNYGYTF
TGCAGCGTAAAAACAGGTGATACTAACTATGGCTACACCTTC